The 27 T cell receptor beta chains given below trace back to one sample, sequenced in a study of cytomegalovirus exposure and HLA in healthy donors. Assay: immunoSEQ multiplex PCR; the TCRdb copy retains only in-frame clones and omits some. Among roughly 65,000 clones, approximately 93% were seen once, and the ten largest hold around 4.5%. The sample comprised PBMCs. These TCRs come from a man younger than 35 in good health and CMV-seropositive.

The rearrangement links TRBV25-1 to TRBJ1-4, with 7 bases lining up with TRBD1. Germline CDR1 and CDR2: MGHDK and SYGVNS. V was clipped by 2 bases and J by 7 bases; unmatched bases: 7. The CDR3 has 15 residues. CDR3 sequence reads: CASSEDRAGSEKLFF. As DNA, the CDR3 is TGTGCCAGCAGTGAAGACAGGGCGGGGAGTGAAAAACTGTTTTTT.

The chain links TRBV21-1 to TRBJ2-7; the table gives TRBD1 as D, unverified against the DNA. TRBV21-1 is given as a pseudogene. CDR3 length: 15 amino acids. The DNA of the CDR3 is TGTGCCAGCAGCAACGCCAGGACATGGGACTACGAGCAGTACTTC. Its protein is CASSNARTWDYEQYF.

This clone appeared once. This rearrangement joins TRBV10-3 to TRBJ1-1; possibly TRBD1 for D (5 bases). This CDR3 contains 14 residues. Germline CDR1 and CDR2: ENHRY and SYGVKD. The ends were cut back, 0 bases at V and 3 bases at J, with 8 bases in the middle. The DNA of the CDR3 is TGTGCCATCAGTGAGTCGCCCAGGGACACTGAAGCTTTCTTT. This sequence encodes CAISESPRDTEAFF.

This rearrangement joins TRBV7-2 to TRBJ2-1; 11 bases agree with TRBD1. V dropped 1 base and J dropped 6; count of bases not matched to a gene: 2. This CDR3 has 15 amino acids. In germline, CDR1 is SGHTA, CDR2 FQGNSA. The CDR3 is CASSLVGQGVNEQFF. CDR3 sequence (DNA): TGTGCCAGCAGCTTAGTGGGACAGGGGGTCAATGAGCAGTTCTTC.

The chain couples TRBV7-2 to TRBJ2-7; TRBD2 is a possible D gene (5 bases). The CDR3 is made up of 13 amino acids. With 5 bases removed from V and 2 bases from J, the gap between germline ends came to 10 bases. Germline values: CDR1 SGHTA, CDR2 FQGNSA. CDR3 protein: CASSPSGPYEQYF. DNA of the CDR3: TGTGCCAGCAGCCCCAGCGGCCCCTACGAGCAGTACTTC.

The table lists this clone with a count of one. The CDR3, as DNA: TGTGCCAGCAGTTACAGGACAGGTCCGAGGGAGCAGTTCTTC. Amino acids: CASSYRTGPREQFF. The genes are TRBV7-9 and TRBJ2-1; 7 nucleotides agree with TRBD1. The CDR3 runs 14 residues. In germline, CDR1 is SEHNR, CDR2 FQNEAQ (reference sequence). Trimming removed 6 bases from V and 10 bases from J; junction bases left unmatched: 12. Filled out from reference TRBV7-9 and TRBJ2-1, the complete variable domain reads DTGVSQNPRHKITKRGQNVTFRCDPISEHNRLYWYRQTLGQGPEFLTYFQNEAQLEKSRLLSDRFSAERPKGSFSTLEIQRTEQGDSAMYLCASSYRTGPREQFFGPGTRLTVL.

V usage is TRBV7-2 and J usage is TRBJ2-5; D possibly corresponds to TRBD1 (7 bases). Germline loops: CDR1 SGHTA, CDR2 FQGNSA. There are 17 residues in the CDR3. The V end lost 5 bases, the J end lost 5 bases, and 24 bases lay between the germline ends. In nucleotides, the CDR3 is TGTGCCAGCAGCCCCCGGGGTGGAGGGGGCGGAAGGGAGACCCAGTACTTC. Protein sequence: CASSPRGGGGGRETQYF.

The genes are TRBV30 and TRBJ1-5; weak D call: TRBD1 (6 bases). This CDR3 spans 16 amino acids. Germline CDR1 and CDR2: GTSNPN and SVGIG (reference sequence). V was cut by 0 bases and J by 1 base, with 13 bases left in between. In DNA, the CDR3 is TGTGCCTGGAGTGTACAAGCAGGGGCCAGCAATCAGCCCCAGCATTTT. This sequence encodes CAWSVQAGASNQPQHF.

The DNA for the CDR3 is TGTGCTAGTGCCAAGGGGATTTTTGAGGTGCAGTTCTTC. Residues: CASAKGIFEVQFF. The chain links TRBV12-5 to TRBJ2-1; D possibly corresponds to TRBD1 (5 bases). From germline, CDR1 is LGHNT and CDR2 FRNRAP. Trimming took 7 bases from V and 12 from J, leaving 19 bases between them. The CDR3 is 13 amino acids.

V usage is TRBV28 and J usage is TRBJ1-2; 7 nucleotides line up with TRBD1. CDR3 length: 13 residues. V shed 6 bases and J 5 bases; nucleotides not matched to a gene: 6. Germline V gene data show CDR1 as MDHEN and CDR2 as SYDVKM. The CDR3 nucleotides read TGTGCCAGCAGGATAGGGACAGTTTATGGCTACACCTTC. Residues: CASRIGTVYGYTF.

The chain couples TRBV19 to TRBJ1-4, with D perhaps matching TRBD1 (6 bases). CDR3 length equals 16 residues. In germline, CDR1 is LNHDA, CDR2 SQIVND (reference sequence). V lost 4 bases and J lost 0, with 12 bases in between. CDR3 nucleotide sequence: TGTGCCAGTAGTAGGTCACAGGGAGCAACTAATGAAAAACTGTTTTTT. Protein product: CASSRSQGATNEKLFF.

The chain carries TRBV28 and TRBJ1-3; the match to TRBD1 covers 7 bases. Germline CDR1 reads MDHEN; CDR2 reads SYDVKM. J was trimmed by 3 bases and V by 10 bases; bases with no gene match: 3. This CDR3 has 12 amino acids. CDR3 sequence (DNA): TGTGCCATGACAGGGAATGGAAACACCATATATTTT. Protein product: CAMTGNGNTIYF.

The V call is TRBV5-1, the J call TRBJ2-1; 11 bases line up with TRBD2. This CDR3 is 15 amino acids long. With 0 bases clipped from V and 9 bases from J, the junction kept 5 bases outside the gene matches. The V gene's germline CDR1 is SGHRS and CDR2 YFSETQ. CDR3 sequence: CASSLDSGRAGEQFF. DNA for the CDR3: TGCGCCAGCAGCTTGGATAGCGGGAGGGCCGGTGAGCAGTTCTTC.

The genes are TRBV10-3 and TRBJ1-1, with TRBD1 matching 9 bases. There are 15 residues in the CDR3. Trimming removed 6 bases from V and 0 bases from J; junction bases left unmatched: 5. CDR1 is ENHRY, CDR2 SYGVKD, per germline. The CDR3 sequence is CAISQRTGVNTEAFF. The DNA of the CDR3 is TGTGCCATCAGCCAAAGGACAGGGGTGAACACTGAAGCTTTCTTT.

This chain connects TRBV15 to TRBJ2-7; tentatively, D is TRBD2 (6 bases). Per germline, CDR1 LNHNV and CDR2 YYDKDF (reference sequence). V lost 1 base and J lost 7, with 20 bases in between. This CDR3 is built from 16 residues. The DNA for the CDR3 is TGTGCCACCAGCAGAGGCCAGACAGTGGAGGGCCGGGAGCAGTACTTC. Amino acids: CATSRGQTVEGREQYF.

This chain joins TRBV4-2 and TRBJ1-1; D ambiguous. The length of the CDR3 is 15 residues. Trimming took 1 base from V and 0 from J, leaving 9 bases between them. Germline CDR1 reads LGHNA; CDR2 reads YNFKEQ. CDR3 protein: CASSQALALNTEAFF. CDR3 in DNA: TGTGCCAGCAGCCAAGCATTGGCTTTGAACACTGAAGCTTTCTTT.

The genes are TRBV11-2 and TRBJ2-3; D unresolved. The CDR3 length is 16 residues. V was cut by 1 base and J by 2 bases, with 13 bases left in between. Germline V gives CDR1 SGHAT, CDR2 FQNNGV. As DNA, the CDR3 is TGTGCCAGCAGCTTAGGAGCAGGCTTTTTCACAGATACGCAGTATTTT. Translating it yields CASSLGAGFFTDTQYF.

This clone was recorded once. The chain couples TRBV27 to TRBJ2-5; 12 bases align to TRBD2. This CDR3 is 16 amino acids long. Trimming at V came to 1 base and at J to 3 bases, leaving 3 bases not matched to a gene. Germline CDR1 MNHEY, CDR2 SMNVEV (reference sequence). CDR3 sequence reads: CASSLWSSGGEETQYF. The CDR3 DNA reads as TGTGCCAGCAGTTTATGGTCTAGCGGGGGGGAAGAGACCCAGTACTTC.

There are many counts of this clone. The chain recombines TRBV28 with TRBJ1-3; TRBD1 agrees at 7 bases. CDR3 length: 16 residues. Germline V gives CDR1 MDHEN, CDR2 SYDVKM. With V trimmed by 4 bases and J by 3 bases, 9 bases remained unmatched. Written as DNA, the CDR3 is TGTGCCAGCAGTTCCCTTAAACAGGGGTATGGAAACACCATATATTTT. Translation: CASSSLKQGYGNTIYF.

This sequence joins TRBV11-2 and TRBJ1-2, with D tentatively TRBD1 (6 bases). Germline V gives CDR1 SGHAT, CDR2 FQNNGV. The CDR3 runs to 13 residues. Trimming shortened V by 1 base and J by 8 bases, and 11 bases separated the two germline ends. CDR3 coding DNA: TGTGCCAGCAGCTTAGGACAGGAGAGGGGCTACACCTTC. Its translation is CASSLGQERGYTF.

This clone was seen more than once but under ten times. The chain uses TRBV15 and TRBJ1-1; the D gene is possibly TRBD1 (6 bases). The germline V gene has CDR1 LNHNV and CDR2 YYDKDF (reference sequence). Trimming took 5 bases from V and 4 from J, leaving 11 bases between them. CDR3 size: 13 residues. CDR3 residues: CATSWGPGTEAFF. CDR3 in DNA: TGTGCCACCAGCTGGGGGCCGGGCACTGAAGCTTTCTTT.

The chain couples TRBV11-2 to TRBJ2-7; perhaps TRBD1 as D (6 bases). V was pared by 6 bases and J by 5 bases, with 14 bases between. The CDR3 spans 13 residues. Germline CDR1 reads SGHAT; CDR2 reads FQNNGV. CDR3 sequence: CASSYQGSHEQYF. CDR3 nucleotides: TGTGCCAGCAGTTATCAGGGGAGCCACGAGCAGTACTTC.

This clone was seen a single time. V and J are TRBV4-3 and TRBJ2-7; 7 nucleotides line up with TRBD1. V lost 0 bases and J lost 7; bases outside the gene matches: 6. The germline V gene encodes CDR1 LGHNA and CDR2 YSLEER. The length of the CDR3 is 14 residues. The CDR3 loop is CASSQERGQGEQYF. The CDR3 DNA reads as TGCGCCAGCAGCCAAGAGAGGGGGCAAGGGGAGCAGTACTTC.

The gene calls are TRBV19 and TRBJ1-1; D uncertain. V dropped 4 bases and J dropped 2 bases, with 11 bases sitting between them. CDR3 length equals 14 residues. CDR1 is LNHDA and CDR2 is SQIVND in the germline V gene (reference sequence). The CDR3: CASSTRGKNTEAFF. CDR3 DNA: TGTGCCAGTAGTACCCGCGGGAAAAACACTGAAGCTTTCTTT.

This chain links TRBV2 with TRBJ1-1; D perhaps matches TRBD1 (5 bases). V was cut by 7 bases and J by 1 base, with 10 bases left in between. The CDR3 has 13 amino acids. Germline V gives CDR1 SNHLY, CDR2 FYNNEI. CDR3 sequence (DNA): TGTGCCAGCATACTGGGGGGGAACACTGAAGCTTTCTTT. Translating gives CASILGGNTEAFF.

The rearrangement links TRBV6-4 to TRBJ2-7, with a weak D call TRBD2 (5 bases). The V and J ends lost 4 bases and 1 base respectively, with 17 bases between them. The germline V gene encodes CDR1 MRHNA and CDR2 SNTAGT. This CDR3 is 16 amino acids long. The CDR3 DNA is TGTGCCAGCAGTGTCATAGTTAGTCCGGGGTCCTACGAGCAGTACTTC. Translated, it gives CASSVIVSPGSYEQYF.

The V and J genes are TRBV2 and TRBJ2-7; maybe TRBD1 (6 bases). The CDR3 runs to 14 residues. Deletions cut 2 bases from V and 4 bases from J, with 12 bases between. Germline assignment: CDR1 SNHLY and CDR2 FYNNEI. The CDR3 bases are TGTGCCAGCAGTGAACAGGGGATCTTATACGAGCAGTACTTC. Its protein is CASSEQGILYEQYF.